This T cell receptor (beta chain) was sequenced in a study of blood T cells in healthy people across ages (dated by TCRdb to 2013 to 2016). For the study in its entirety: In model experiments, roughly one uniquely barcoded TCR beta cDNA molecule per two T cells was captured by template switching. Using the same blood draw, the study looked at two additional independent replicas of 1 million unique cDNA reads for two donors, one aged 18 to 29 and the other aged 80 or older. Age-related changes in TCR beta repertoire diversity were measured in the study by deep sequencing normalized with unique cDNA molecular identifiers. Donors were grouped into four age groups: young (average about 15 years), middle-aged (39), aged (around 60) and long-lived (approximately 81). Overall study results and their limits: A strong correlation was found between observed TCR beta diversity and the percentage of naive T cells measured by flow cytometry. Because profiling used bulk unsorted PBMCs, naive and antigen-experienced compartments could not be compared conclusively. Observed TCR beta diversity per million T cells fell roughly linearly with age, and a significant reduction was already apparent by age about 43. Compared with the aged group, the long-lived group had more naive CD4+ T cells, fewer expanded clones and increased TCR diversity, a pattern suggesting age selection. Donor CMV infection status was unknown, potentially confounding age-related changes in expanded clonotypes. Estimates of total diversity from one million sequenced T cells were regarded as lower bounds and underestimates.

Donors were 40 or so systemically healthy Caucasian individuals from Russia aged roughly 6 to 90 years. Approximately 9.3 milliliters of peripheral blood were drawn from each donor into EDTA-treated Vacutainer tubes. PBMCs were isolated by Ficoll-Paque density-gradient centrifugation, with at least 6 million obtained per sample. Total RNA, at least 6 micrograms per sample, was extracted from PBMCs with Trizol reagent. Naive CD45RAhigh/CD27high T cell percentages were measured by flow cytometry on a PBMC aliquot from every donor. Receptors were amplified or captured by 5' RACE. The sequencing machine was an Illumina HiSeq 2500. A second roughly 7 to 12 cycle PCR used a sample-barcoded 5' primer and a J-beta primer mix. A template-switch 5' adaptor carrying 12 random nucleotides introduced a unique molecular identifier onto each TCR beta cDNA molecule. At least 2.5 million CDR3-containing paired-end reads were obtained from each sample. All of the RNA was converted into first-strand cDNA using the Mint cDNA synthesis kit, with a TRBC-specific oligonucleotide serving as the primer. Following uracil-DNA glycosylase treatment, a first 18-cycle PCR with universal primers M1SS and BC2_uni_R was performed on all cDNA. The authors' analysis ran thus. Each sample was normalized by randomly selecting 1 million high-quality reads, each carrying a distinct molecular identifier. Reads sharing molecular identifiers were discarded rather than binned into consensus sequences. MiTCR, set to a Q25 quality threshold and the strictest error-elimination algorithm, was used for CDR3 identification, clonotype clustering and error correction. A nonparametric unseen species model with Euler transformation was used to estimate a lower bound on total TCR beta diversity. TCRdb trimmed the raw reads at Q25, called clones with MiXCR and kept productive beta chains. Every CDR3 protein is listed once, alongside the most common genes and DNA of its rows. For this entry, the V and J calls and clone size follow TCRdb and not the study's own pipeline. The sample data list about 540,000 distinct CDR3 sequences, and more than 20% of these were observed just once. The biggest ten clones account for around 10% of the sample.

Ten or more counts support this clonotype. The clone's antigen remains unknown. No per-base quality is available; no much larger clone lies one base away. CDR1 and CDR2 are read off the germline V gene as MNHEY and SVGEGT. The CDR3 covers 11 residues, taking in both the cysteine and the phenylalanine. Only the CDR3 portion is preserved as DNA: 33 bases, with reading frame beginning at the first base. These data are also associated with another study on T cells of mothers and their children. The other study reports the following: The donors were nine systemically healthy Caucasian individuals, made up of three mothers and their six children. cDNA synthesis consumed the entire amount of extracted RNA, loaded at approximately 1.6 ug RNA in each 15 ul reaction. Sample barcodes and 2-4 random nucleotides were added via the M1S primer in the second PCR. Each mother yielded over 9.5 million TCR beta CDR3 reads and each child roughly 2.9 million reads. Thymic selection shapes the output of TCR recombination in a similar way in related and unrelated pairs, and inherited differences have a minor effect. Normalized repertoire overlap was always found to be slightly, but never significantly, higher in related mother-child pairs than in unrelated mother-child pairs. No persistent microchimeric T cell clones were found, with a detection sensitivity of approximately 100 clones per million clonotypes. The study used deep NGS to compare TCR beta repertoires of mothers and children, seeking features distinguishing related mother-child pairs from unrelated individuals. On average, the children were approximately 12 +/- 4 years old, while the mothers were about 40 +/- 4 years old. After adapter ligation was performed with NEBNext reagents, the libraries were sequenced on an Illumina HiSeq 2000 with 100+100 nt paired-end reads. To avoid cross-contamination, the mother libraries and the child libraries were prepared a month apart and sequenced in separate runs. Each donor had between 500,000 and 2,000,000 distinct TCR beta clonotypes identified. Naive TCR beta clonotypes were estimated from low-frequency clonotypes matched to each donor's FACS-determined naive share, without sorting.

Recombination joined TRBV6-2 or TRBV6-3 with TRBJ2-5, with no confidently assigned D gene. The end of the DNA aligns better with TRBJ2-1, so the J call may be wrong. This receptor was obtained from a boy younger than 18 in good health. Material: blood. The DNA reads TGTGCCAGCAGTTACTCCGGGGAGCAGTTCTTC. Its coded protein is CASSYSGEQFF.